This section outlines one T cell receptor (beta chain) sequence together with its context. Its target is not known. The entry originates in a study of radiation and T cells in renal cell carcinoma. Study-wide findings and caveats: No pretreatment tumor biopsies were available for baseline clonotypes.

The CDR3 runs 15 residues. V lost 5 bases and J lost 2; bases outside the gene matches: 4. The germline V gene has CDR1 SEHNR and CDR2 FQNEAQ (reference sequence). Using immunoSEQ multiplex PCR, the repertoire was profiled, and TCRdb retains in-frame clones only, with some absent. The data contain about 90,000 clones, around 84% of them singletons. This sample's time point: blood 4 weeks post-SBRT, at nephrectomy. The sample's treatment: 15 Gy SBRT to primary tumor, nephrectomy 4 weeks later. The starting material was blood, obtained from a patient whose treatment included radiotherapy and nephrectomy. This sequence joins TRBV7-9 and TRBJ2-2, with TRBD1 matching 8 bases. The receptor was derived from a man aged 60-69 years with renal cell carcinoma. DNA for the CDR3: TGTGCCAGCAGCGAAGGGACAGGAAACACCGGGGAGCTGTTTTTT. It codes for CASSEGTGNTGELFF.